This T cell receptor beta chain was recovered during a study of blood T cell repertoires in COVID-19. Study as a whole: The United States, Italy and Spain were the sources of the acute and convalescent COVID-19 samples. T cells, B-cell-depleted T cells, or PBMCs provided the cDNA or gDNA that served as material.

The assay was immunoSEQ multiplex PCR, and TCRdb's table has in-frame clones only and misses some. The sample carries 110,000 or so clones, approximately 80% recorded once. Trimming cost V 3 bases and J 2 bases, with 10 bases left between them. CDR1 DFQATT and CDR2 SNEGSKA come from the germline V gene (reference sequence). This CDR3 comprises 13 residues. Sequenced material: peripheral blood. The V and J genes are TRBV20-1 and TRBJ1-2, with D maybe TRBD1 (5 bases). The clonotype comes from a human donor in a cohort sampled during active COVID-19. The DNA of the CDR3 is TGCAGTGCTAGTAAACAGGCGAACTATGGCTACACCTTC. It yields the protein CSASKQANYGYTF.